These T cell receptor beta chains were read from a single sample in a study of identical twins. Each CDR3 protein is one row after TCRdb ran MiXCR on the 5' RACE reads. The sample shows about 430,000 distinct CDR3 sequences, around 18% of them seen only once. Sample: naive T cells sorted from blood. Source of these receptors: a man aged 45-65 years in good health. Both conserved end residues are part of each CDR3. Each record gives: clone size, J gene, V gene, D gene, CDR3 length, CDR3 protein, CDR3 DNA. A D gene is named only where the DNA matches it firmly. Only part of the rows carry a size: once, few, many, or a class if the clone is expanded.

abundance: few
j_gene: TRBJ1-1
v_gene: TRBV2
d_gene: NA
len: 13
CDR3aa: CASSEAGYTEAFF
CDR3nt: TGTGCCAGCAGTGAGGCAGGGTACACTGAAGCTTTCTTT

abundance: few
j_gene: TRBJ2-7
v_gene: TRBV7-2
d_gene: NA
len: 17
CDR3aa: CASSPPRGAASSYEQYF
CDR3nt: TGTGCCAGCAGCCCCCCCAGGGGGGCAGCGAGCTCCTACGAGCAGTACTTC

abundance: many
j_gene: TRBJ2-3
v_gene: TRBV4-2
d_gene: NA
len: 13
CDR3aa: CASSQDFRDTQYF
CDR3nt: TGTGCCAGCAGCCAAGATTTTAGAGATACGCAGTATTTT

abundance: few
j_gene: TRBJ2-7
v_gene: TRBV20-1
d_gene: TRBD2
len: 14
CDR3aa: CSAHRLAGHYEQYF
CDR3nt: TGCAGTGCTCACCGACTAGCAGGTCACTACGAGCAGTACTTC

abundance: many
j_gene: TRBJ2-1
v_gene: TRBV20-1
d_gene: NA
len: 14
CDR3aa: CSARYPGGYNEQFF
CDR3nt: TGCAGTGCTAGATATCCCGGTGGCTACAATGAGCAGTTCTTC

abundance: NA
j_gene: TRBJ2-1
v_gene: TRBV12-3/TRBV12-4
d_gene: NA
len: 15
CDR3aa: CGSSYTDSSYNEQFF
CDR3nt: TGTGGCAGCAGTTACACGGACAGCTCCTACAATGAGCAGTTCTTC

abundance: many
j_gene: TRBJ2-7
v_gene: TRBV12-3/TRBV12-4
d_gene: NA
len: 13
CDR3aa: CASRPSSSYEQYF
CDR3nt: TGTGCCAGCAGACCTAGCAGCTCCTACGAGCAGTACTTC

abundance: many
j_gene: TRBJ1-1
v_gene: TRBV20-1
d_gene: NA
len: 11
CDR3aa: CSRGQNTEAFF
CDR3nt: TGCAGTAGGGGACAGAACACTGAAGCTTTCTTT

abundance: NA
j_gene: TRBJ2-1
v_gene: TRBV7-2
d_gene: TRBD1
len: 15
CDR3aa: CASSLEGAPYNEQFF
CDR3nt: TGTGCCAGCAGCTTAGAGGGGGCCCCCTACAATGAGCAGTTCTTC

abundance: NA
j_gene: TRBJ1-3
v_gene: TRBV3-1
d_gene: TRBD1
len: 15
CDR3aa: CASSPRQGFGNTIYF
CDR3nt: TGTGCCAGCAGCCCCCGACAGGGGTTCGGAAACACCATATATTTT

abundance: many
j_gene: TRBJ1-1
v_gene: TRBV7-9
d_gene: NA
len: 16
CDR3aa: CASSWATLVLGTEAFF
CDR3nt: TGTGCCAGCAGCTGGGCCACATTGGTGCTAGGCACTGAAGCTTTCTTT

abundance: many
j_gene: TRBJ2-5
v_gene: TRBV29-1
d_gene: NA
len: 15
CDR3aa: CSVEVSGEYQETQYF
CDR3nt: TGCAGCGTTGAGGTCTCCGGAGAATACCAAGAGACCCAGTACTTC

abundance: NA
j_gene: TRBJ1-2
v_gene: TRBV6-2/TRBV6-3
d_gene: NA
len: 13
CDR3aa: CASSQPLRDGYTF
CDR3nt: TGTGCCAGCAGTCAGCCCCTAAGGGACGGCTACACCTTC

abundance: few
j_gene: TRBJ1-4
v_gene: TRBV28
d_gene: NA
len: 16
CDR3aa: CASSLRIDATNEKLFF
CDR3nt: TGTGCCAGCAGTTTAAGAATTGATGCAACTAATGAAAAACTGTTTTTT

abundance: NA
j_gene: TRBJ2-1
v_gene: TRBV6-1
d_gene: TRBD1
len: 15
CDR3aa: CASSERDRVQNEQFF
CDR3nt: TGTGCCAGCAGTGAACGTGACAGGGTGCAAAATGAGCAGTTCTTC

abundance: few
j_gene: TRBJ2-3
v_gene: TRBV10-3
d_gene: TRBD2
len: 16
CDR3aa: CAISEGLAGGTDTQYF
CDR3nt: TGTGCCATCAGTGAGGGGCTTGCGGGGGGCACAGATACGCAGTATTTT

abundance: many
j_gene: TRBJ2-7
v_gene: TRBV10-3
d_gene: NA
len: 16
CDR3aa: CAISDPRTNVGYEQYF
CDR3nt: TGTGCCATCAGTGACCCTAGGACAAACGTGGGCTACGAGCAGTACTTC

abundance: NA
j_gene: TRBJ2-1
v_gene: TRBV20-1
d_gene: TRBD1
len: 16
CDR3aa: CSARPQQGKGYNEQFF
CDR3nt: TGCAGTGCTAGACCTCAACAGGGGAAGGGATACAATGAGCAGTTCTTC

abundance: few
j_gene: TRBJ1-5
v_gene: TRBV6-2/TRBV6-3
d_gene: NA
len: 16
CDR3aa: CASSYGAGNSNQPQHF
CDR3nt: TGTGCCAGCAGTTACGGGGCAGGGAATAGCAATCAGCCCCAGCATTTT

abundance: many
j_gene: TRBJ2-7
v_gene: TRBV10-3
d_gene: TRBD2
len: 14
CDR3aa: CAISDSSGDYEQYF
CDR3nt: TGTGCCATCAGCGACTCTAGCGGGGACTACGAGCAGTACTTC

abundance: many
j_gene: TRBJ2-1
v_gene: TRBV27
d_gene: NA
len: 15
CDR3aa: CASNPGHPTYNEQFF
CDR3nt: TGTGCCAGCAACCCGGGACACCCCACCTACAATGAGCAGTTCTTC

abundance: many
j_gene: TRBJ2-5
v_gene: TRBV12-3/TRBV12-4
d_gene: NA
len: 14
CDR3aa: CASSLSWNQETQYF
CDR3nt: TGTGCCAGCAGTTTAAGCTGGAATCAAGAGACCCAGTACTTC

abundance: few
j_gene: TRBJ2-5
v_gene: TRBV18
d_gene: NA
len: 13
CDR3aa: CASSDGQQETQYF
CDR3nt: TGTGCCAGCTCAGACGGACAGCAAGAGACCCAGTACTTC

abundance: many
j_gene: TRBJ2-1
v_gene: TRBV5-4
d_gene: NA
len: 15
CDR3aa: CASSFKGGGYNEQFF
CDR3nt: TGTGCCAGCAGCTTTAAAGGGGGGGGCTACAATGAGCAGTTCTTC

abundance: NA
j_gene: TRBJ1-2
v_gene: TRBV29-1
d_gene: TRBD1
len: 14
CDR3aa: CSVPGTGALYGYTF
CDR3nt: TGCAGCGTTCCTGGGACAGGGGCGCTATATGGCTACACCTTC

abundance: many
j_gene: TRBJ2-1
v_gene: TRBV20-1
d_gene: NA
len: 17
CDR3aa: CSASRLGGRSPYNEQFF
CDR3nt: TGCAGTGCTTCTAGACTCGGCGGCCGATCTCCCTACAATGAGCAGTTCTTC

abundance: NA
j_gene: TRBJ2-1
v_gene: TRBV5-1
d_gene: NA
len: 12
CDR3aa: CASARGGYEQFF
CDR3nt: TGCGCCAGCGCTAGGGGGGGCTATGAGCAGTTCTTC

abundance: few
j_gene: TRBJ2-1
v_gene: TRBV10-3
d_gene: TRBD2
len: 15
CDR3aa: CAISKAGESYNEQFF
CDR3nt: TGTGCCATCAGTAAAGCGGGAGAGTCCTACAATGAGCAGTTCTTC

abundance: many
j_gene: TRBJ1-2
v_gene: TRBV24-1
d_gene: NA
len: 14
CDR3aa: CATSDLQVGYGYTF
CDR3nt: TGTGCCACCAGTGATTTGCAGGTCGGATATGGCTACACCTTC

abundance: NA
j_gene: TRBJ2-5
v_gene: TRBV5-4
d_gene: TRBD2
len: 13
CDR3aa: CASSSGLDETQYF
CDR3nt: TGTGCCAGCAGCTCGGGACTAGATGAGACCCAGTACTTC

abundance: NA
j_gene: TRBJ2-1
v_gene: TRBV19
d_gene: TRBD2
len: 14
CDR3aa: CATSTSGSPNEQFF
CDR3nt: TGTGCCACCTCGACTAGCGGGAGCCCCAATGAGCAGTTCTTC

abundance: many
j_gene: TRBJ1-6
v_gene: TRBV13
d_gene: TRBD1
len: 17
CDR3aa: CASSSGTVHPYNSPLHF
CDR3nt: TGTGCCAGCAGCTCGGGGACAGTCCACCCCTATAATTCACCCCTCCACTTT

abundance: NA
j_gene: TRBJ1-1
v_gene: TRBV28
d_gene: NA
len: 11
CDR3aa: CASSLIPRTFF
CDR3nt: TGTGCCAGCAGTTTAATCCCAAGGACTTTCTTT

abundance: few
j_gene: TRBJ1-3
v_gene: TRBV28
d_gene: NA
len: 15
CDR3aa: CASRLDTNSGNTIYF
CDR3nt: TGTGCCAGCAGGCTAGACACTAACTCTGGAAACACCATATATTTT

abundance: NA
j_gene: TRBJ2-2
v_gene: TRBV7-3
d_gene: TRBD1
len: 17
CDR3aa: CASSTRDRRSNTGELFF
CDR3nt: TGTGCCAGCAGCACAAGGGACAGGCGATCTAACACCGGGGAGCTGTTTTTT

abundance: many
j_gene: TRBJ1-2
v_gene: TRBV6-2/TRBV6-3
d_gene: NA
len: 11
CDR3aa: CASSPEYGYTF
CDR3nt: TGTGCCAGCAGTCCAGAGTATGGCTACACCTTC

abundance: NA
j_gene: TRBJ2-7
v_gene: TRBV21-1
d_gene: NA
len: 18
CDR3aa: CASSKAVILSGNYYEQYF
CDR3nt: TGTGCCAGCAGCAAAGCGGTTATCCTTAGCGGGAACTACTACGAGCAGTACTTC

abundance: few
j_gene: TRBJ1-2
v_gene: TRBV4-2
d_gene: NA
len: 17
CDR3aa: CASSSAGSLHGPKGYTF
CDR3nt: TGTGCCAGCAGCTCAGCGGGGAGCCTGCACGGGCCTAAGGGCTACACCTTC

abundance: NA
j_gene: TRBJ2-1
v_gene: TRBV20-1
d_gene: TRBD2
len: 13
CDR3aa: CSAPGTSYNEQFF
CDR3nt: TGCAGTGCTCCCGGGACTAGCTACAATGAGCAGTTCTTC

abundance: few
j_gene: TRBJ2-1
v_gene: TRBV12-3/TRBV12-4
d_gene: TRBD2
len: 15
CDR3aa: CASTRSGSAFGEQFF
CDR3nt: TGTGCCAGCACTCGTAGCGGGAGTGCTTTCGGTGAGCAGTTCTTC

abundance: many
j_gene: TRBJ1-1
v_gene: TRBV20-1
d_gene: NA
len: 13
CDR3aa: CSATDRPFTEAFF
CDR3nt: TGCAGTGCCACCGACAGGCCATTCACTGAAGCTTTCTTT

abundance: NA
j_gene: TRBJ2-5
v_gene: TRBV20-1
d_gene: TRBD2
len: 15
CDR3aa: CSATGLAERQETQYF
CDR3nt: TGCAGTGCTACGGGACTAGCGGAGAGGCAAGAGACCCAGTACTTC

abundance: NA
j_gene: TRBJ2-1
v_gene: TRBV30
d_gene: TRBD2
len: 19
CDR3aa: CAWSGYSGLAGVARNEQFF
CDR3nt: TGTGCCTGGAGTGGATATTCGGGACTAGCGGGAGTGGCTCGCAATGAGCAGTTCTTC

abundance: NA
j_gene: TRBJ2-7
v_gene: TRBV6-1
d_gene: NA
len: 15
CDR3aa: CASSKTWDTAYEQYF
CDR3nt: TGTGCCAGCAGTAAAACTTGGGACACAGCCTACGAGCAGTACTTC

abundance: NA
j_gene: TRBJ2-3
v_gene: TRBV5-1
d_gene: NA
len: 15
CDR3aa: CASSDRQDRTDTQYF
CDR3nt: TGCGCCAGCAGCGATCGACAGGACCGCACAGATACGCAGTATTTT

abundance: NA
j_gene: TRBJ2-7
v_gene: TRBV20-1
d_gene: NA
len: 15
CDR3aa: CSAEDLAMQAAGRYF
CDR3nt: TGCAGTGCCGAGGATTTAGCTATGCAGGCAGCTGGGCGGTACTTC

abundance: few
j_gene: TRBJ1-5
v_gene: TRBV29-1
d_gene: NA
len: 11
CDR3aa: CSGKSDGLQHF
CDR3nt: TGCAGCGGGAAATCGGACGGACTCCAACATTTT